Listed below are T cell receptor beta chains from one sample, sequenced in a study of radiotherapy plus CTLA-4 blockade in lung cancer. Here immunoSEQ multiplex PCR was the method, and the copy in TCRdb shows in-frame clones only, minus some. The sample shows tens of thousands of clones, about 72% of them seen only once. The sample here was peripheral blood, taken from a patient treated with radiotherapy plus ipilimumab. These receptors all stem from a human donor with non-small cell lung cancer who had a complete response to radiotherapy plus ipilimumab. Each CDR3 is given with its conserved first and last residue. Fields, in order: J gene, D gene, clone size, V gene, CDR3 DNA, CDR3 protein. D genes are given only for firm matches. Only part of the rows carry a size: once, few, many, or a class if the clone is expanded.

TRBJ1-1	NA	few	TRBV27	TGTGCCAGCAGACCCGTCAACCCGCAGGGTCGGTACACTGAAGCTTTCTTT	CASRPVNPQGRYTEAFF
TRBJ1-2	NA	NA	TRBV9	TGTGCCAGCAGCGTAGACCCCCAGGGCGACTATGGCTACACCTTC	CASSVDPQGDYGYTF
TRBJ1-1	NA	NA	TRBV2	TGTGCCAGCAGTGTAGAGGGGAACACTGAAGCTTTCTTT	CASSVEGNTEAFF
TRBJ2-1	NA	NA	TRBV27	TGTGCCAGCAGTTTATCGCTAAACTTGATGGACATTTACAATGAGCAGTTCTTC	CASSLSLNLMDIYNEQFF
TRBJ2-7	NA	NA	TRBV5-6	TGTGCCAGCAGCTTACAGTTCTACGAGCAGTACTTC	CASSLQFYEQYF
TRBJ2-7	NA	NA	TRBV30	TGTGCCCTGGGTAGGGGTTACTACGAGCAGTACTTC	CALGRGYYEQYF
TRBJ2-2	NA	NA	TRBV9	TGTGCCAGCAGCGTTTCGGAGTACGGGGAGCTGTTTTTT	CASSVSEYGELFF
TRBJ2-3	TRBD2	NA	TRBV5-1	TGCGCCAGCAGCCTTAGCGGGAGAGGCGCAGATACGCAGTATTTT	CASSLSGRGADTQYF
TRBJ1-1	NA	NA	TRBV7-2	TGTGCCAGCAGCCTAGCTGTGGCAGTGGACACTGAAGCTTTCTTT	CASSLAVAVDTEAFF
TRBJ2-7	NA	NA	TRBV6-5	TGTGCCAGCAGTCCAGGGTGGTCCTACGAGCAGTACTTC	CASSPGWSYEQYF
TRBJ2-5	TRBD2	NA	TRBV19	TGTGCCAGTAGTATAGCGGGAGGCACCAAACAAGAGACCCAGTACTTC	CASSIAGGTKQETQYF
TRBJ2-4	NA	few	TRBV15	TGTGCCACCAGCAGGTCAGGTTCGGTCAACATTCAGTACTTC	CATSRSGSVNIQYF
TRBJ1-4	NA	NA	TRBV28	TGTGCCAGCAGTTTGTGGGGGCGGAATAATGAAAAACTGTTTTTT	CASSLWGRNNEKLFF
TRBJ2-3	TRBD2	NA	TRBV7-9	TGTGCCAGCAGCCTACCGGGACTAATCACAGATACGCAGTATTTT	CASSLPGLITDTQYF
TRBJ1-1	NA	NA	TRBV14	TGTGCCAGCAGCCAAGACCCCTGGTCGGACACTGAAGCTTTCTTT	CASSQDPWSDTEAFF
TRBJ1-1	NA	NA	TRBV28	TGTGCCAGTCACCATGGGGGCGTCGGTCGAACTGAAGCTTTCTTT	CASHHGGVGRTEAFF
TRBJ2-5	NA	NA	TRBV6-1	TGTGCCAGCGAGCGGAGCGTCCAAGAGACCCAGTACTTC	CASERSVQETQYF
TRBJ2-7	NA	once	TRBV9	TGTGCCAGCAGCGTAGGCGTCTTGCATCTGAACGAGCAGTACTTC	CASSVGVLHLNEQYF
TRBJ2-3	NA	NA	TRBV21-1	TGTGCCAGCAGCAAACAGGGGGGAGATACGCAGTATTTT	CASSKQGGDTQYF
TRBJ1-2	NA	NA	TRBV5-1	TGCGCCAGCAGCTTCGCCGGTAACTATGGCTACACCTTC	CASSFAGNYGYTF
TRBJ1-2	TRBD1	NA	TRBV5-6	TGTGCCAGCAGTCTAACGGACAGGCCTAACTATGGCTACACCTTC	CASSLTDRPNYGYTF
TRBJ1-2	NA	NA	TRBV11-2	TGTGCCAGCAGCTTGTCGACAGTACTCTATGGCTACACCTTC	CASSLSTVLYGYTF
TRBJ2-7	TRBD1	medium-sized	TRBV18	TGTGCCAGCTCACCAGACAGGGGGCATTCCTACGAGCAGTACTTC	CASSPDRGHSYEQYF
TRBJ2-5	TRBD1	NA	TRBV7-2	TGTGCCAGCAGCACCCGGACCGGGACAGGGATGCGAGAGACCCAGTACTTC	CASSTRTGTGMRETQYF
TRBJ1-1	TRBD1	few	TRBV29-1	TGCAGCGGGAGTCGACAGGGAGGTACTGAAGCTTTCTTT	CSGSRQGGTEAFF
TRBJ2-3	TRBD2	NA	TRBV5-1	TGCGCCAGCAGCCCCTTCGTAGCGGGAGGGTCGGGAGATACGCAGTATTTT	CASSPFVAGGSGDTQYF
TRBJ2-5	TRBD2	NA	TRBV6-4	TGTGCCAGCAGCGACTGGACTAGTGAAGAGACCCAGTACTTC	CASSDWTSEETQYF
TRBJ2-3	NA	NA	TRBV5-1	TGCGCCAGCCGGGGGACGCAGGACGGGTCTAGGACAGATACGCAGTATTTT	CASRGTQDGSRTDTQYF
TRBJ2-5	TRBD2	NA	TRBV5-1	TGCGCCAGCAGGGAAGGACTAGCGGGCGGTGAGACCCAGTACTTC	CASREGLAGGETQYF
TRBJ1-3	TRBD1	NA	TRBV6-1	TGTGCCAGCAGTGAAACTAGGGGGCTAGGAGGAAACACCATATATTTT	CASSETRGLGGNTIYF
TRBJ2-3	NA	NA	TRBV4-1	TGCGCCAGCAGCCAGGGGACTCACAGCACAGATACGCAGTATTTT	CASSQGTHSTDTQYF
TRBJ2-7	TRBD1	NA	TRBV9	TGTGCCAGCAGCGCTGGGGACAGTCCCGTCTACGAGCAGTACTTC	CASSAGDSPVYEQYF